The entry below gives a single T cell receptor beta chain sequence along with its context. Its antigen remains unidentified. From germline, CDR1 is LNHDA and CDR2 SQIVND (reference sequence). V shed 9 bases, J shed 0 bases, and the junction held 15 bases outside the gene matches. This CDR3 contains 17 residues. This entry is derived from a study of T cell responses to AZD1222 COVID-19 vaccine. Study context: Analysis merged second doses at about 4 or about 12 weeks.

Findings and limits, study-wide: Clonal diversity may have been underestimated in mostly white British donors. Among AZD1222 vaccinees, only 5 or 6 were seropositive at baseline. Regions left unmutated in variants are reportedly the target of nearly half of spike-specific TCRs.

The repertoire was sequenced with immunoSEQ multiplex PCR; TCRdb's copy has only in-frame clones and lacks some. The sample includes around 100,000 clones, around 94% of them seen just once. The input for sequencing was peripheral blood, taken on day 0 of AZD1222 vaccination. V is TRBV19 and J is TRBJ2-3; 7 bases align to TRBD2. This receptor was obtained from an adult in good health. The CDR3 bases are TGTGCCAGAATGGGACTAACCCTCAATTATAGCACAGATACGCAGTATTTT. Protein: CARMGLTLNYSTDTQYF.